Detailed here is one TCR beta chain. This CDR3 is built from 13 residues. Germline CDR1 PRHDT, CDR2 FYEKMQ (reference sequence). Trimming took 0 bases from V and 4 from J, leaving 6 bases between them. Per the original methods: The authors estimated nucleated cell counts from reference gene primer amplification. Using immunoSEQ multiplex PCR, the repertoire was profiled, and TCRdb retains in-frame clones only, with some absent. V and J calls and clone size are copied from that table; D and trimming were computed from the DNA. The sample has over 45,000 clones, roughly 89% seen once. These data originate in a study of blood T cell repertoires in COVID-19. Overall study context: There were acute and convalescent COVID-19 samples, and they came from the United States, Italy and Spain.

Seattle patients were enrolled while actively infected and followed longitudinally. Sequences were obtained from peripheral blood. This receptor was taken from a man aged 40-49 years with COVID-19, enrolled during active disease. The V gene is TRBV13, the J gene TRBJ2-5; a possible D gene is TRBD1 (6 bases). CDR3 sequence: CASSLGQGETQYF. CDR3 coding DNA: TGTGCCAGCAGCTTAGGACAGGGAGAGACCCAGTACTTC.